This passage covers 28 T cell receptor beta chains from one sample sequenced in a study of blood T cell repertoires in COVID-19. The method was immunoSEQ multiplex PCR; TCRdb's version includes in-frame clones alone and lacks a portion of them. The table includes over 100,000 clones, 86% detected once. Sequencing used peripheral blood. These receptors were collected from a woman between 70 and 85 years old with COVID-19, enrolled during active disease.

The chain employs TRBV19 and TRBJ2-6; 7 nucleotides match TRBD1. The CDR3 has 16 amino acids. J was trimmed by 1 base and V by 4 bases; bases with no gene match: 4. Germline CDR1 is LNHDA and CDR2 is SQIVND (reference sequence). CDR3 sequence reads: CASSTRQGSGANVLTF. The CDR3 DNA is TGTGCCAGTAGTACCAGACAGGGTTCTGGGGCCAACGTCCTGACTTTC.

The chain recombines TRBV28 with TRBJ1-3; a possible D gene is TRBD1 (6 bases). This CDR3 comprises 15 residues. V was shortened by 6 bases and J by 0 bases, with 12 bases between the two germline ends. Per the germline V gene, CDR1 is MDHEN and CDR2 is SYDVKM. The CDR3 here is CASRLGGRSGNTIYF. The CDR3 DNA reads TGTGCCAGCAGACTAGGGGGACGCTCTGGAAACACCATATATTTT.

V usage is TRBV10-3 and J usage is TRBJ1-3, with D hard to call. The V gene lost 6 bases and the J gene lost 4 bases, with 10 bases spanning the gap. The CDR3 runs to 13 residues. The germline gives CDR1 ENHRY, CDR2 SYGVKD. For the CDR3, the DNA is TGTGCCATCAGAGAACTCCAAGGAAACACCATATATTTT. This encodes CAIRELQGNTIYF.

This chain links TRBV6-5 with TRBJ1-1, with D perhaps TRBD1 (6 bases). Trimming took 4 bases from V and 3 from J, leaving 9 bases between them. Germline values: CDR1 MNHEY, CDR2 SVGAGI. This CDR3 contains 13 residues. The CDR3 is CASSSGGYTEAFF. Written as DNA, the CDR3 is TGTGCCAGCAGTTCGGGGGGCTACACTGAAGCTTTCTTT.

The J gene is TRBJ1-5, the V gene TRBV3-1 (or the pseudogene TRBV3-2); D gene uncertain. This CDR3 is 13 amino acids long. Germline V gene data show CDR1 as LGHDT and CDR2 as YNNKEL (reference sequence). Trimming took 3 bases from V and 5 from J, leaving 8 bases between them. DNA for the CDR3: TGTGCCAGCAGCCAGATGGGAGATCAGCCCCAGCATTTT. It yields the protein CASSQMGDQPQHF.

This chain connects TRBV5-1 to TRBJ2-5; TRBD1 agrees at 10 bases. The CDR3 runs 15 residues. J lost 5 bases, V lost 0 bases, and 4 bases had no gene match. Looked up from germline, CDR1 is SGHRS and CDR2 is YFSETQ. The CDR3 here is CASSLGQGAEETQYF. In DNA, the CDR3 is TGCGCCAGCAGCTTGGGACAGGGGGCCGAGGAGACCCAGTACTTC. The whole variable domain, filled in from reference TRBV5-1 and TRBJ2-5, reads KAGVTQTPRYLIKTRGQQVTLSCSPISGHRSVSWYQQTPGQGLQFLFEYFSETQRNKGNFPGRFSGRQFSNSRSEMNVSTLELGDSALYLCASSLGQGAEETQYFGPGTRLLVL.

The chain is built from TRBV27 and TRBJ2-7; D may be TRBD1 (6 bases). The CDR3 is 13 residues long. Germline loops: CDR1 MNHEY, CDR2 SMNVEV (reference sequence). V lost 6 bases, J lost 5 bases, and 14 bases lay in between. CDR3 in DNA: TGTGCCAGCAGCACAGGGCTGGCCCACGAGCAGTACTTC. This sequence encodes CASSTGLAHEQYF.

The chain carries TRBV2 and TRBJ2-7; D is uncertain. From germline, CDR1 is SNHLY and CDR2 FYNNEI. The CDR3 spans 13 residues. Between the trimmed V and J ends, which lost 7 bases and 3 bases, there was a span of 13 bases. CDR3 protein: CASKESKNYEQYF. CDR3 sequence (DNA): TGTGCCAGCAAAGAATCTAAAAACTACGAGCAGTACTTC.

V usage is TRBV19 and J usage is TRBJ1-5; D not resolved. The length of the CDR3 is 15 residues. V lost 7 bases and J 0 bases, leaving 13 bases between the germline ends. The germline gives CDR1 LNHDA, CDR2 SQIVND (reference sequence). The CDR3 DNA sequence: TGTGCCAGTACCTTTTACAGAAATAGCAATCAGCCCCAGCATTTT. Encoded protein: CASTFYRNSNQPQHF. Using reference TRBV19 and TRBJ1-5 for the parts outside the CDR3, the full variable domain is DGGITQSPKYLFRKEGQNVTLSCEQNLNHDAMYWYRQDPGQGLRLIYYSQIVNDFQKGDIAEGYSVSREKKESFPLTVTSAQKNPTAFYLCASTFYRNSNQPQHFGDGTRLSIL.

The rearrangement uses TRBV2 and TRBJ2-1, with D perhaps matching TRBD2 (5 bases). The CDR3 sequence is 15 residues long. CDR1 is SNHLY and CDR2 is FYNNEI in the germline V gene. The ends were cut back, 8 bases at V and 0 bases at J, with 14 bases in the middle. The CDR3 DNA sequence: TGTGCCAGCGGCACTAGGTTAAGCTCCTACAATGAGCAGTTCTTC. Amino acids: CASGTRLSSYNEQFF.

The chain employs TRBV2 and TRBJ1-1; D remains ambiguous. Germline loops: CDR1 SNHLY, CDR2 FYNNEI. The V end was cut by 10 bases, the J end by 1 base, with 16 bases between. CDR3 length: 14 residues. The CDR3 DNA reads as TGTGCCATCCCGACCGGGATCGAGAACACTGAAGCTTTCTTT. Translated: CAIPTGIENTEAFF.

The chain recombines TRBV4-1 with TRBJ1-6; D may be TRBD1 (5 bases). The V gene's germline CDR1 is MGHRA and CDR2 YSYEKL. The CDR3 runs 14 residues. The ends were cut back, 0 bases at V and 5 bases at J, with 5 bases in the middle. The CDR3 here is CASSQDRDNSPLHF. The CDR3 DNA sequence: TGCGCCAGCAGCCAAGACAGGGATAATTCACCCCTCCACTTT.

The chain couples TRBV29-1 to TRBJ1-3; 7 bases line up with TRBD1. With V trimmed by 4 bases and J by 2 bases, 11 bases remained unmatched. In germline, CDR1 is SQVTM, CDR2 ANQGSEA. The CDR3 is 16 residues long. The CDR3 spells CSVGGFTGVTGNTIYF. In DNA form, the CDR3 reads TGCAGCGTTGGGGGATTTACAGGGGTAACTGGAAACACCATATATTTT.

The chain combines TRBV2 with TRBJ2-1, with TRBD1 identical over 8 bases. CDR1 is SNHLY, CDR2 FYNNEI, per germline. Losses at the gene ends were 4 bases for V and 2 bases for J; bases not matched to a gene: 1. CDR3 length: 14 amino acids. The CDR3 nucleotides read TGTGCCAGCAGTGCGGGACAGGCCTACAATGAGCAGTTCTTC. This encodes CASSAGQAYNEQFF.

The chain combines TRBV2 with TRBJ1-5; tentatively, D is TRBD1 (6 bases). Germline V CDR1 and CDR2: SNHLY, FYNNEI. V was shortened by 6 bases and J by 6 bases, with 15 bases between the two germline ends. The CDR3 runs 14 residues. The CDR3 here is CASRGGGGSQPQHF. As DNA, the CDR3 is TGTGCCAGCAGAGGAGGGGGGGGGAGTCAGCCCCAGCATTTT.

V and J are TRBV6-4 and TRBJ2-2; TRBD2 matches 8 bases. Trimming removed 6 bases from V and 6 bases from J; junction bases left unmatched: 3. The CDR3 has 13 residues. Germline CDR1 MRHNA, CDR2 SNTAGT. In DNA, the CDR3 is TGTGCCAGCAGCGACGGGGGGGCCGGGGAGCTGTTTTTT. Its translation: CASSDGGAGELFF.

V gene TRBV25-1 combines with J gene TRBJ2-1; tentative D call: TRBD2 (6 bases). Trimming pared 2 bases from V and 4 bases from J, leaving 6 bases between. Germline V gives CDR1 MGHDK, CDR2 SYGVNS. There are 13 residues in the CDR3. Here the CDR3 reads CASSEAGYNEQFF. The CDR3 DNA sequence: TGTGCCAGCAGTGAAGCGGGATACAATGAGCAGTTCTTC.

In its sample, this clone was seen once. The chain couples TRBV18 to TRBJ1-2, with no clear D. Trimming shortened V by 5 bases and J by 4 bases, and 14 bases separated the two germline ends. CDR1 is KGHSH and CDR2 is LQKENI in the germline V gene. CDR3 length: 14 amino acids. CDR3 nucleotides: TGTGCCAGCTCATCCAGAGGAGACTTCTATGGCTACACCTTC. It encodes CASSSRGDFYGYTF.

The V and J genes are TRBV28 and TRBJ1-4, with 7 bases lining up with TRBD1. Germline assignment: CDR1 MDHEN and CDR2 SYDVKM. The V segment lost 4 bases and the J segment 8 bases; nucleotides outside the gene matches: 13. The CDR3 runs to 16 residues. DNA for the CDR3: TGTGCCAGCAGTTCTCCGACCCAGGGGGGTTCCGAAAAACTGTTTTTT. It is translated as CASSSPTQGGSEKLFF.

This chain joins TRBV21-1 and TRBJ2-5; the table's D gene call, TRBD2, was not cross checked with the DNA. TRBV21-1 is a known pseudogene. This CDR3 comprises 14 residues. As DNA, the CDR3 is TGTGCCAGCAGCAATATGTTGTACCAAGAGACCCAGTACTTC. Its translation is CASSNMLYQETQYF.

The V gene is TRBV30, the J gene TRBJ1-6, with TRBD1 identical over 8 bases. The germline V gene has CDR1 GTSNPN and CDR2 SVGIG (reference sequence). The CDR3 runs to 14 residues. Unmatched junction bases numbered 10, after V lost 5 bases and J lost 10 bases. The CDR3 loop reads CAWERTGIESPLHF. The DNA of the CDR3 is TGTGCCTGGGAGAGGACAGGGATAGAATCACCCCTCCACTTT.

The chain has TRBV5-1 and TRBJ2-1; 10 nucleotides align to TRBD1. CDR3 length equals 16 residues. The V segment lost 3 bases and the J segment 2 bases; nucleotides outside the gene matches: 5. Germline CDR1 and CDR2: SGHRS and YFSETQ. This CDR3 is CASSWGGTGAYNEQFF. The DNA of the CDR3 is TGCGCCAGCAGCTGGGGCGGGACAGGGGCCTACAATGAGCAGTTCTTC.

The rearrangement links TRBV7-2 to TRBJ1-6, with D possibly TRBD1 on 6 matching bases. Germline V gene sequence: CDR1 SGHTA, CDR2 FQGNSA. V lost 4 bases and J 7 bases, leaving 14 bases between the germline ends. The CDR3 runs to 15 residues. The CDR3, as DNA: TGTGCCAGCAGCTCCCGGGGGGGCAGCAATTCACCCCTCCACTTT. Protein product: CASSSRGGSNSPLHF.

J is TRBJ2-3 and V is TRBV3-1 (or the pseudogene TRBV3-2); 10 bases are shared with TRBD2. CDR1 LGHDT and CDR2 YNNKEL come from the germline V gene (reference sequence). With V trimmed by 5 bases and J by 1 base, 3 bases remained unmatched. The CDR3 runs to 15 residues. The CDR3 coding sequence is TGTGCCAGCAGCGAAACTAGCGGGGGCACAGATACGCAGTATTTT. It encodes CASSETSGGTDTQYF.

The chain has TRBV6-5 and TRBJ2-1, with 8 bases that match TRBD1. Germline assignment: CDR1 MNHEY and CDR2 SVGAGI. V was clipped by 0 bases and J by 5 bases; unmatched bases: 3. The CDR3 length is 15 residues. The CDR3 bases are TGTGCCAGCAGTTACTCGACGACAGGGGACAATGAGCAGTTCTTC. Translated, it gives CASSYSTTGDNEQFF.

The DNA of the CDR3 is TGTGCCAGCTCACCAACCCGACAGGGAGTGTCAGATACGCAGTATTTT. Amino acid sequence: CASSPTRQGVSDTQYF. The chain couples TRBV18 to TRBJ2-3, with 7 nucleotides matching TRBD1. This CDR3 region has 16 residues. The J segment lost 4 bases and the V segment lost 2 bases, leaving 9 bases of the junction unmatched. In germline, CDR1 is KGHSH, CDR2 LQKENI.

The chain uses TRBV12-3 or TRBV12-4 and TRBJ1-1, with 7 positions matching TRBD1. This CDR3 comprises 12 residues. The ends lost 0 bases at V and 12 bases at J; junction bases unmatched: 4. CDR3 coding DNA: TGTGCCAGCAGTTTAGCTTGGGACAGCCCTTTCTTT. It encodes CASSLAWDSPFF.

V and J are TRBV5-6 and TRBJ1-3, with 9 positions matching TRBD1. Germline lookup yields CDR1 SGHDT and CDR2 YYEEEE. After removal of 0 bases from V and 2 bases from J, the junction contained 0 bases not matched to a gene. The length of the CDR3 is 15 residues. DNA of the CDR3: TGTGCCAGCAGCTTGGACAGGGGGCCTGGAAACACCATATATTTT. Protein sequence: CASSLDRGPGNTIYF.